This T cell receptor beta chain stems from a study of blood T cell repertoires in COVID-19. Study in general: Italy, Spain and the United States were the sources of the convalescent and acute COVID-19 samples.

The CDR3 contains 12 residues. Germline values: CDR1 GTSNPN, CDR2 SVGIG (reference sequence). V lost 4 bases and J 6 bases, leaving 9 bases between the germline ends. Original data processing: Estimates of nucleated cell counts were drawn from the amplification of reference gene primers. Data came from immunoSEQ multiplex PCR; TCRdb stores just in-frame clones and leaves some out. The D gene and trimming were derived from the DNA, and the V and J assignments and clone size from that table. The repertoire consists of about 200,000 clones, with approximately 91% occurring once and the leading ten covering 5% to 8%.

This TCR was recovered from a middle-aged woman who had recovered from COVID-19. The specimen sequenced was peripheral blood. The chain is built from TRBV30 and TRBJ2-2, with D uncertain. CDR3 sequence: CAWTGIAGELFF. CDR3 bases: TGTGCCTGGACAGGAATCGCCGGGGAGCTGTTTTTT.